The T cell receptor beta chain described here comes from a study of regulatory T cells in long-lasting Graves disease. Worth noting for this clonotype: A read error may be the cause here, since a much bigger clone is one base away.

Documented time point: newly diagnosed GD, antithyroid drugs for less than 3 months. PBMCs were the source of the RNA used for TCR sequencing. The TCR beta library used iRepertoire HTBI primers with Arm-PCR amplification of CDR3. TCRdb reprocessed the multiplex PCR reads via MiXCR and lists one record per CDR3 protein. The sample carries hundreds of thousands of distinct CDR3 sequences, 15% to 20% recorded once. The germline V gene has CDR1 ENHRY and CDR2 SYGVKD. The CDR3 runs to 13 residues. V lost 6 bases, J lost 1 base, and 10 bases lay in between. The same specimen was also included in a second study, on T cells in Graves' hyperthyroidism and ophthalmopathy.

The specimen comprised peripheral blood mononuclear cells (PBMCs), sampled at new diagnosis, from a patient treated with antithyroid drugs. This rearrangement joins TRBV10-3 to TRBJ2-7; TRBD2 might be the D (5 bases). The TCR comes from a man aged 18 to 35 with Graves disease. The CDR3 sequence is CAISPRRSYEQYF. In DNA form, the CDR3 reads TGTGCCATCAGCCCCCGGAGGTCCTACGAGCAGTACTTC.